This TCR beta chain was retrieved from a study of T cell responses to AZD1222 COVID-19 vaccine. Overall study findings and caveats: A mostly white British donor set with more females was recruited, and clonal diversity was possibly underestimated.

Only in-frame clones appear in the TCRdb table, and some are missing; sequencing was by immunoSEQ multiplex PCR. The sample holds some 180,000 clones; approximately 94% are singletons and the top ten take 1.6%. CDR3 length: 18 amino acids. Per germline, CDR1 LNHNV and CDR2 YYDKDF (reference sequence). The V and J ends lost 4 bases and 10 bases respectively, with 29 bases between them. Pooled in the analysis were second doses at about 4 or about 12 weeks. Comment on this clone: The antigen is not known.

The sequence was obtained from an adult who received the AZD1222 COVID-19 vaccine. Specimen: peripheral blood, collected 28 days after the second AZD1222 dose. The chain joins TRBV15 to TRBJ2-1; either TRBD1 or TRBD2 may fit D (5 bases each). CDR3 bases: TGTGCCACCAGCACAAGGAGCCCGTGGGACGCGGCCTTCGAAGAGCAGTTCTTC. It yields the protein CATSTRSPWDAAFEEQFF.